This T cell receptor beta chain was found in a study of shared clonotypes between healthy human individuals. CDR3 size: 15 residues. Germline CDR1 LNHDA, CDR2 SQIVND (reference sequence). V lost 3 bases to trimming and J lost 2 bases, with 12 bases between them. Tens of thousands of T cell genomes, or approximately 300 ng DNA, went into replicate PCRs of unsorted PBMC. The data were produced by immunoSEQ multiplex PCR, yet TCRdb's version contains in-frame clones alone and is incomplete. The data hold about 600,000 clones, with roughly 79% observed a single time. This TCR was sampled from a woman between 40 and 55 years old in good health. Some clones in this sample may be carry-over from other donors' samples. The sample comprised PBMCs. This chain joins TRBV19 and TRBJ2-3, with D uncertain. CDR3 region: CASSMGREYTDTQYF. The DNA of the CDR3 is TGTGCCAGTAGTATGGGAAGAGAGTACACAGATACGCAGTATTTT.